Listed below are T cell receptor beta chains from one sample, sequenced in a study of CD8 T cells in ankylosing spondylitis. TCRdb called the 5' RACE reads again in MiXCR, with one record for every CDR3 protein. The data hold around 130,000 distinct CDR3 sequences, with approximately 9.9% observed a single time. Material: blood, either unsorted or a sorted T cell fraction (not recorded which). These receptors originate from a male donor with ankylosing spondylitis or in good health (not recorded which). Both conserved end residues are part of each CDR3. D genes are given only for firm matches. Clone sizes are given selectively: once, few, many, or a class where the clone is expanded.

J: TRBJ2-5
size: -
V: TRBV29-1
D: -
DNA: TGCAGCGTCGCGCGTGGGGGCCAAGAGACCCAGTACTTC
CDR3: CSVARGGQETQYF

J: TRBJ1-6
size: -
V: TRBV4-2
D: TRBD1
DNA: TGTGCCAGCAGCCATTGGGACAGCGATAATTCACCCCTCCACTTT
CDR3: CASSHWDSDNSPLHF

J: TRBJ1-1
size: many
V: TRBV9
D: TRBD1
DNA: TGTGCCAGCAGCGAGGGGGCGGACACTGAAGCTTTCTTT
CDR3: CASSEGADTEAFF

J: TRBJ2-7
size: many
V: TRBV12-3/TRBV12-4
D: -
DNA: TGTGCCAGCAGACGAAAGGGGCCCTACGAGCAGTACTTC
CDR3: CASRRKGPYEQYF

J: TRBJ2-1
size: many
V: TRBV4-3
D: -
DNA: TGCGCCAGCAGCCAAGATTGGACAACTTACAATGAGCAGTTCTTC
CDR3: CASSQDWTTYNEQFF

J: TRBJ2-1
size: many
V: TRBV29-1
D: -
DNA: TGCAGCGCCCGACCCCTTCTTGCGGTCCGCAATGAGCAGTTCTTC
CDR3: CSARPLLAVRNEQFF

J: TRBJ2-1
size: few
V: TRBV6-1
D: -
DNA: TGTGCCAGCAAGTCAACAGGAAACTCCTACAATGAGCAGTTCTTC
CDR3: CASKSTGNSYNEQFF

J: TRBJ1-5
size: many
V: TRBV4-2
D: -
DNA: TGTGCCAGCAGCCAAGATCAGGATCAGCCCCAGCATTTT
CDR3: CASSQDQDQPQHF

J: TRBJ2-1
size: many
V: TRBV7-3
D: TRBD2
DNA: TGTGCCAGCAGCCCCGGACTAGCGGGTTACAATGAGCAGTTCTTC
CDR3: CASSPGLAGYNEQFF

J: TRBJ2-1
size: many
V: TRBV20-1
D: TRBD2
DNA: TGCAGTGCTAGTGTAGGACTAGGCGCCAATGAGCAGTTCTTC
CDR3: CSASVGLGANEQFF

J: TRBJ2-1
size: few
V: TRBV5-1
D: TRBD1
DNA: TGCGCCAGCAGCTCAGGGGGCCAAACCTTCAATGAGCAGTTCTTC
CDR3: CASSSGGQTFNEQFF

J: TRBJ2-3
size: -
V: TRBV5-6
D: -
DNA: TGTGCCAGCCTTCGTGGTAGCGCTAGCACAGATACGCAGTATTTT
CDR3: CASLRGSASTDTQYF

J: TRBJ2-3
size: many
V: TRBV4-3
D: TRBD2
DNA: TGCGCCAGCAGCCAAGGACTAGCGGGAGGTCGGACAGATACGCAGTATTTT
CDR3: CASSQGLAGGRTDTQYF

J: TRBJ2-3
size: many
V: TRBV20-1
D: TRBD1
DNA: TGCAGTGCTAGTTTCCAGGGGGACACAGATACGCAGTATTTT
CDR3: CSASFQGDTDTQYF

J: TRBJ2-2
size: many
V: TRBV5-1
D: -
DNA: TGCGCCAGCGGCCCAGAGTACACCGGGGAGCTGTTTTTT
CDR3: CASGPEYTGELFF

J: TRBJ2-1
size: many
V: TRBV4-3
D: TRBD2
DNA: TGCGCCAGCAGCCAGTCATCTAGCGGGGCCTTGATTCCAAATGAGCAGTTCTTC
CDR3: CASSQSSSGALIPNEQFF

J: TRBJ2-7
size: many
V: TRBV20-1
D: -
DNA: TGCAGTGCTCAGCACGGGACAACCTACGAGCAGTACTTC
CDR3: CSAQHGTTYEQYF

J: TRBJ2-7
size: many
V: TRBV29-1
D: -
DNA: TGCAGCGTCGCCCGGGACCAGGAGCAGTACTTC
CDR3: CSVARDQEQYF

J: TRBJ2-5
size: few
V: TRBV20-1
D: -
DNA: TGCAGTGCTAGAGATGTGGTAGCGGCAGAGGAGACCCAGTACTTC
CDR3: CSARDVVAAEETQYF

J: TRBJ2-7
size: few
V: TRBV18
D: -
DNA: TGTGCCAGCTCACCCCTTCCCCCGGGAGATTCGCTCTACGAGCAGTACTTC
CDR3: CASSPLPPGDSLYEQYF

J: TRBJ1-5
size: -
V: TRBV20-1
D: -
DNA: TGCAGTGCTCAGGACGGATCCATTAATCAGCCCCAGCATTTT
CDR3: CSAQDGSINQPQHF

J: TRBJ2-1
size: many
V: TRBV29-1
D: -
DNA: TGCAGCGTTGATTCTGGGGCAGCCAATGAGCAGTTCTTC
CDR3: CSVDSGAANEQFF

J: TRBJ2-5
size: many
V: TRBV20-1
D: TRBD2
DNA: TGCAGTGCTGGGACTAGTCTGAGGGAGACCCAGTACTTC
CDR3: CSAGTSLRETQYF

J: TRBJ2-7
size: few
V: TRBV28
D: TRBD2
DNA: TGTGCCAGCAGTCATGGACTAGCCTACGAGCAGTACTTC
CDR3: CASSHGLAYEQYF

J: TRBJ2-1
size: many
V: TRBV5-8
D: -
DNA: TGTGCCAGCAGCTTGGTCGGTGGTCAGGGCTCCTACAATGAGCAGTTCTTC
CDR3: CASSLVGGQGSYNEQFF

J: TRBJ2-7
size: many
V: TRBV20-1
D: -
DNA: TGCAGTGCTAGCGGCAGGAACCGATACGAGCAGTACTTC
CDR3: CSASGRNRYEQYF

J: TRBJ2-3
size: few
V: TRBV28
D: -
DNA: TGTGCCAGCAGCTTAGGAACACAGGGTTCAGATACGCAGTATTTT
CDR3: CASSLGTQGSDTQYF

J: TRBJ2-7
size: many
V: TRBV20-1
D: -
DNA: TGCAGTGCTAGATTGACTATGAGGGGCTACGAGCAGTACTTC
CDR3: CSARLTMRGYEQYF

J: TRBJ1-2
size: -
V: TRBV11-2
D: -
DNA: TGTGCCAGCAGCCCAGGGGACCACGAATATGGCTACACCTTC
CDR3: CASSPGDHEYGYTF

J: TRBJ2-1
size: many
V: TRBV15
D: -
DNA: TGTGCCACCAGCAGAGACAGGGCGGTTTACAATGAGCAGTTCTTC
CDR3: CATSRDRAVYNEQFF

J: TRBJ1-1
size: many
V: TRBV20-1
D: TRBD1
DNA: TGCAGTGCTAGAGATCGGAGACAGGGAGGATGGAACACTGAAGCTTTCTTT
CDR3: CSARDRRQGGWNTEAFF

J: TRBJ2-2
size: few
V: TRBV19
D: TRBD2
DNA: TGTGCCAGTAGTCGGTCTAGCGGGAGAAACGGGGAGCTGTTTTTT
CDR3: CASSRSSGRNGELFF

J: TRBJ2-5
size: few
V: TRBV6-1
D: -
DNA: TGTGCCAGCAGTGAAACAGGGGGAGGGATCCAAGAGACCCAGTACTTC
CDR3: CASSETGGGIQETQYF

J: TRBJ1-3
size: few
V: TRBV7-9
D: -
DNA: TGTGCCAGCAGCTTAGGAAGGACAGACGGAAACACCATATATTTT
CDR3: CASSLGRTDGNTIYF

J: TRBJ2-2
size: -
V: TRBV11-2
D: -
DNA: TGTGCCAGCAGCTTCCGTAATCTCGTCACCGGGGAGCTGTTTTTT
CDR3: CASSFRNLVTGELFF

J: TRBJ1-5
size: -
V: TRBV28
D: -
DNA: TGTGCCAGCAGCCCCGACAGGCACAATCAGCCCCAGCATTTT
CDR3: CASSPDRHNQPQHF

J: TRBJ2-6
size: -
V: TRBV6-1
D: -
DNA: TGTGCCAGCAGACCAAGATCTGGGGCCAACGTCCTGACTTTC
CDR3: CASRPRSGANVLTF

J: TRBJ2-7
size: -
V: TRBV5-1
D: TRBD2
DNA: TGCGCCAGCAGCCCCTTGGCTAGCGGCCGCTACGAGCAGTACTTC
CDR3: CASSPLASGRYEQYF

J: TRBJ1-2
size: -
V: TRBV20-1
D: -
DNA: TGCAGTGCTAGATTCGCTGGGGGCTTGGTTGATGGCTACACCTTC
CDR3: CSARFAGGLVDGYTF

J: TRBJ1-1
size: many
V: TRBV28
D: -
DNA: TGTGCCAGCAGTTTATCGTTTTTGGGCAGCGTGAGGACTGAAGCTTTCTTT
CDR3: CASSLSFLGSVRTEAFF

J: TRBJ1-2
size: many
V: TRBV29-1
D: TRBD1
DNA: TGCAGCGTTGTCCGGGACAGTGGTTATGGCTACACCTTC
CDR3: CSVVRDSGYGYTF

J: TRBJ2-1
size: many
V: TRBV4-3
D: TRBD2
DNA: TGCGCCAGCAGCCAAGATCCAGCGGGGAACAATGAGCAGTTCTTC
CDR3: CASSQDPAGNNEQFF

J: TRBJ2-3
size: -
V: TRBV18
D: -
DNA: TGTGCCAGCTCACCACCTACACCCACAGATACGCAGTATTTT
CDR3: CASSPPTPTDTQYF

J: TRBJ2-1
size: -
V: TRBV18
D: -
DNA: TGTGCCAGCTCACCACTTGGATCAGGATCCAATGAGCAGTTCTTC
CDR3: CASSPLGSGSNEQFF

J: TRBJ2-3
size: many
V: TRBV5-1
D: TRBD2
DNA: TGCGCCAGCAGCGAGCGGGGCCCTCGAGGAGGCACTGATACGCAGTATTTT
CDR3: CASSERGPRGGTDTQYF

J: TRBJ2-5
size: -
V: TRBV5-1
D: TRBD2
DNA: TGCGCCAGCAGCTTGGAGGTAGCGGGAGCTAAAGAGACCCAGTACTTC
CDR3: CASSLEVAGAKETQYF

J: TRBJ1-2
size: few
V: TRBV12-3/TRBV12-4
D: -
DNA: TGTGCCAGCAGTTGGGGGACATACGATGGCTACACCTTC
CDR3: CASSWGTYDGYTF

J: TRBJ1-3
size: many
V: TRBV28
D: -
DNA: TGTGCCAGCAGGGACGGACACTCTGGAAACACCATATATTTT
CDR3: CASRDGHSGNTIYF

J: TRBJ2-4
size: many
V: TRBV10-3
D: -
DNA: TGTGCCACCTCGGGACACAAAAACATTCAGTACTTC
CDR3: CATSGHKNIQYF

J: TRBJ2-7
size: many
V: TRBV7-6
D: TRBD2
DNA: TGTGCCAGCAGCCGGGAGGAATTCTACGAGCAGTACTTC
CDR3: CASSREEFYEQYF

J: TRBJ2-5
size: many
V: TRBV20-1
D: -
DNA: TGCAGTGCCCCCACTAGCACCGAGTGGGGAGAGACCCAGTACTTC
CDR3: CSAPTSTEWGETQYF

J: TRBJ2-7
size: many
V: TRBV7-8
D: -
DNA: TGTGCCAGCAGCTTAGTTCACAGTAACACCTACGAGCAGTACTTC
CDR3: CASSLVHSNTYEQYF

J: TRBJ2-1
size: many
V: TRBV30
D: TRBD2
DNA: TGTGCCTGGAGTCACGGGACTAGCGGGGGAAAAAGCTCCTACAATGAGCAGTTCTTC
CDR3: CAWSHGTSGGKSSYNEQFF

J: TRBJ2-3
size: few
V: TRBV25-1
D: TRBD2
DNA: TGTGCCAGCAGTGACACGCGGGAGTCGGTGACAGATACGCAGTATTTT
CDR3: CASSDTRESVTDTQYF

J: TRBJ1-5
size: many
V: TRBV10-3
D: -
DNA: TGTGCCATCAGTGCCGATAGCAATCAGCCCCAGCATTTT
CDR3: CAISADSNQPQHF

J: TRBJ2-3
size: many
V: TRBV20-1
D: -
DNA: TGCAGTGCTAGGACCGGAGGGAGCGATACGCAGTATTTT
CDR3: CSARTGGSDTQYF

J: TRBJ2-7
size: few
V: TRBV5-6
D: -
DNA: TGTGCCAGCAGCCTGTTCCTGTACGAGCAGTACTTC
CDR3: CASSLFLYEQYF

J: TRBJ1-4
size: -
V: TRBV21-1
D: -
DNA: TGTGCCAGCAGCCGTAATGAAAAACTGTTTTTT
CDR3: CASSRNEKLFF

J: TRBJ2-7
size: -
V: TRBV6-2/TRBV6-3
D: TRBD2
DNA: TGTGCCAGCAGTGCGGGCCGGACTAGCGGTTCCCCCAACGAGCAGTACTTC
CDR3: CASSAGRTSGSPNEQYF

J: TRBJ2-6
size: few
V: TRBV18
D: -
DNA: TGTGCCAGCTCAGCAAACTCTGGGGCCAACGTCCTGACTTTC
CDR3: CASSANSGANVLTF